Below are 4 T cell receptor beta chains sequenced from a single sample in a study of T cell repertoires in cytomegalovirus infection. These TCRs are of unknown antigen specificity. One entry per CDR3 protein results from TCRdb running MiXCR on the reads. The data hold 650,000 to 850,000 distinct CDR3 sequences, with 25% to 35% observed a single time. Sequencing was performed on cultured CD8+ T cells from PBMCs, taken from culture after CMV antigen stimulation. The receptors stem from a human donor in good health (CMV status not recorded). Some clones in this sample may be carry-over from other donors' samples.

V gene TRBV12-3 or TRBV12-4 combines with J gene TRBJ2-5; 8 bases are a match to TRBD2. This CDR3 has 15 amino acids. The V segment lost 3 bases and the J segment 5 bases; nucleotides outside the gene matches: 8. This CDR3 reads CASSLSGGATETQYF. CDR3 coding DNA: TGTGCCAGCAGTTTGTCCGGGGGGGCCACGGAGACCCAGTACTTC.

Ten or more counts support this clonotype. This chain links TRBV7-6 with TRBJ1-4; a weak D match, TRBD1 (6 bases). This CDR3 is built from 14 residues. V was cut by 6 bases and J by 4 bases, with 12 bases left in between. The V gene's germline CDR1 is SGHVS and CDR2 FNYEAQ. The CDR3 reads CASRQDSHNEKLFF. The CDR3, as DNA: TGTGCCAGCAGGCAGGACAGCCATAATGAAAAACTGTTTTTT.

The CDR3 sequence is CASSFNPTDADTQYF. DNA of the CDR3: TGTGCCAGCAGCTTTAACCCGACAGACGCAGATACGCAGTATTTT. The chain couples TRBV7-6 to TRBJ2-3, with D possibly matching TRBD1 (5 bases). The CDR3 contains 15 residues. Germline V CDR1 and CDR2: SGHVS, FNYEAQ. Trimming pared 3 bases from V and 4 bases from J, leaving 14 bases between. The full variable domain, with the rest looked up from reference TRBV7-6 and TRBJ2-3, is GAGVSQSPRYKVTKRGQDVALRCDPISGHVSLYWYRQALGQGPEFLTYFNYEAQQDKSGLPNDRFSAERPEGSISTLTIQRTEQRDSAMYRCASSFNPTDADTQYFGPGTRLTVL.

This clonotype came up many times. The chain employs TRBV27 and TRBJ2-6; no definite D call. Germline values: CDR1 MNHEY, CDR2 SMNVEV (reference sequence). Trimming removed 6 bases from V and 3 bases from J, with 6 bases in between. The CDR3 is 13 amino acids. CDR3 residues: CASSPGGANVLTF. The CDR3 DNA sequence: TGTGCCAGCAGCCCGGGTGGGGCCAACGTCCTGACTTTC.